This TCR beta chain was sequenced during a study of blood T cells in healthy people across ages. A second PCR, run for roughly 7 to 11 cycles, used a sample-barcoded 5' primer plus a J-beta primer mix. Each TCR beta cDNA got a 12-nucleotide random molecular identifier. Samples each returned at least 3 million CDR3-containing paired-end reads. Via MiXCR, TCRdb re-called the 5' RACE reads, giving one row per CDR3 protein. This table holds over 600,000 distinct CDR3 sequences, approximately 60% found once. Sequenced sample: blood. The TCR was taken from a man aged 40-50 years in good health.

CDR3 in amino acids: CASSTGTGNHEQFF. In DNA form, the CDR3 reads TGTGCCAGCAGCACCGGGACAGGGAACCATGAGCAGTTCTTC. The chain is built from TRBV7-3 and TRBJ2-1; 9 positions match TRBD1. The CDR3 sequence is 14 residues long. From germline, CDR1 is SGHTA and CDR2 FQGTGA. V was clipped by 5 bases and J by 8 bases; unmatched bases: 7.